This T cell receptor (beta chain) was found in a study of shared clonotypes between healthy human individuals. Whole-study context: The study drew on a couple of women and three men aged 18 to 49 as donors.

Clones were sequenced by immunoSEQ multiplex PCR, and TCRdb holds only the in-frame ones, with some missing. The top ten clones hold 0.36% of a sample with 2 million to 3 million clones, over 85% of them seen once. This CDR3 contains 12 residues. V dropped 2 bases and J dropped 6 bases, with 6 bases sitting between them. The germline V gene has CDR1 LGHNT and CDR2 FRNRAP. The sequence was collected from a man younger than 30 in good health. Some clones in this sample may be carry-over from other donors' samples. This chain joins TRBV12-5 and TRBJ2-3, with D unresolved. Input material: naive CD4+ T cells from PBMCs. Subset: CD45RA+ positively selected. The CDR3 here is CASGLLGDTQYF. The CDR3 DNA is TGTGCTAGTGGTTTGCTAGGGGATACGCAGTATTTT.